This TCR beta chain was sequenced in a study of CDR3 diversity in severe acne. The V segment lost 7 bases and the J segment 5 bases; nucleotides outside the gene matches: 2. Germline loops: CDR1 LNHDA, CDR2 SQIVND (reference sequence). The CDR3 totals 13 residues. This clonotype was seen at least ten times. One entry per CDR3 protein, called by TCRdb with MiXCR from the PCR reads. The repertoire holds approximately 79,000 distinct CDR3 sequences, around 50% seen once, with roughly a tenth in the top ten. V is TRBV19 and J is TRBJ1-6, with 7 bases that match TRBD1. Specimen: blood. The TCR comes from a male donor in good health, serving as a control. The CDR3 DNA is TGTGCCAGTATTGGGACAGATAATTCACCCCTCCACTTT. This encodes CASIGTDNSPLHF.